One and the same sample provided the 27 T cell receptor beta chains below, sequenced in a study of Ad26.COV2.S vaccination and SARS-CoV-2 variants. Sequenced by immunoSEQ multiplex PCR; TCRdb stores in-frame clones only, minus some. The table shows approximately 410,000 clones, with more than 75% occurring only once. As to treatment: over 15 received Ad26.COV2.S at low or high dose, single or two shots; about 5 received placebo; per-sample allocation not given. Day 63 after the first vaccine or placebo injection was the time point for sampling. Here the sequenced sample was peripheral blood, taken in a trial of Ad26.COV2.S vaccine versus placebo. These receptors originate from a person aged 18-60 years who received the Ad26.COV2.S COVID-19 vaccine or a placebo.

The rearrangement uses TRBV5-4 and TRBJ2-7, with D maybe TRBD1 (5 bases). This CDR3 spans 13 amino acids. The germline gives CDR1 SGHNT, CDR2 YYREEE (reference sequence). The V and J ends lost 4 bases and 2 bases respectively, with 10 bases between them. As DNA, the CDR3 is TGTGCCAGCAGCCTCGCAGGGACCTACGAGCAGTACTTC. Encoded protein: CASSLAGTYEQYF.

The chain combines TRBV30 with TRBJ2-2, with 8 bases aligning to TRBD1. This CDR3 contains 18 residues. Unmatched junction bases numbered 18, after V lost 8 bases and J lost 1 base. Germline CDR1 is GTSNPN and CDR2 is SVGIG (reference sequence). CDR3 nucleotides: TGTGCCGGAACCGACGACAGGGGCTTTACGGTGAACACCGGGGAGCTGTTTTTT. Protein: CAGTDDRGFTVNTGELFF.

The chain recombines TRBV5-1 with TRBJ1-1, with D possibly TRBD1 on 6 matching bases. Deletions cut 0 bases from V and 5 bases from J, with 14 bases between. CDR3 size: 15 residues. CDR1 SGHRS and CDR2 YFSETQ come from the germline V gene. CDR3 coding DNA: TGCGCCAGCAGCTTGGCTACGCCCCAGGGGACTGAAGCTTTCTTT. This codes for CASSLATPQGTEAFF.

The V call is TRBV7-8, the J call TRBJ2-2, with 7 bases aligning to TRBD1. There are 17 residues in the CDR3. The J segment lost 1 base and the V segment lost 1 base, leaving 6 bases of the junction unmatched. Germline V gene sequence: CDR1 SGHVS, CDR2 FQNEAQ. CDR3 region: CASSLVGTEVNTGELFF. CDR3 nucleotide sequence: TGTGCCAGCAGCTTAGTTGGGACAGAGGTGAACACCGGGGAGCTGTTTTTT.

This clone has only one observation. The gene calls are TRBV5-1 and TRBJ2-3, with D possibly matching TRBD1 (6 bases). This CDR3 is built from 16 residues. Looked up from germline, CDR1 is SGHRS and CDR2 is YFSETQ. The V end was cut by 0 bases, the J end by 1 base, with 12 bases between. CDR3: CASSLGAGARTDTQYF. DNA of the CDR3: TGCGCCAGCAGCTTGGGGGCAGGGGCACGCACAGATACGCAGTATTTT.

This clone was counted once. CDR3 DNA sequence: TGTGCCAGCAGCTCCCCTTACGAGGCAAACTCCTACGAGCAGTACTTC. It yields the protein CASSSPYEANSYEQYF. The chain is built from TRBV5-6 and TRBJ2-7; D is ambiguous. The CDR3 has 16 residues. Germline lookup yields CDR1 SGHDT and CDR2 YYEEEE. V was shortened by 3 bases and J by 0 bases, with 16 bases between the two germline ends.

This sequence joins TRBV9 and TRBJ1-1; D may be TRBD1 (6 bases). Germline values: CDR1 SGDLS, CDR2 YYNGEE. The ends were cut back, 0 bases at V and 4 bases at J, with 16 bases in the middle. The CDR3 spans 16 residues. The CDR3 DNA follows: TGTGCCAGCAGCGTAGCCCCACAGGGACGTCTCACTGAAGCTTTCTTT. Its protein is CASSVAPQGRLTEAFF.

This clone was seen just once. V gene TRBV6-5 combines with J gene TRBJ2-1; 10 nucleotides agree with TRBD1. The V gene's germline CDR1 is MNHEY and CDR2 SVGAGI. V lost 4 bases and J lost 7; bases outside the gene matches: 4. CDR3 length equals 14 residues. The CDR3 reads CASSWGQGTNEQFF. CDR3 DNA: TGTGCCAGCAGTTGGGGACAGGGGACGAATGAGCAGTTCTTC.

This clone was observed a handful of times. The rearrangement links TRBV5-1 to TRBJ2-7, with a possible D match to TRBD2 (6 bases). CDR1 and CDR2 (germline): SGHRS, YFSETQ. With 4 bases removed from V and 9 bases from J, the gap between germline ends came to 17 bases. This CDR3 is 13 amino acids long. As DNA, the CDR3 is TGCGCCAGCAGCAACAGGACCCGGGGGTTGCAGTACTTC. Translating it yields CASSNRTRGLQYF.

Remarks on this clone: The same CDR3 is also encoded by other DNA sequences in this sample. The chain combines TRBV9 with TRBJ1-3; D gene unclear. The CDR3 has 15 amino acids. Germline loops: CDR1 SGDLS, CDR2 YYNGEE. V dropped 0 bases and J dropped 0 bases, with 7 bases sitting between them. CDR3 sequence reads: CASSVGLSSGNTIYF. Written as DNA, the CDR3 is TGTGCCAGCAGCGTAGGCTTAAGCTCTGGAAACACCATATATTTT.

The chain joins TRBV7-8 to TRBJ1-2; 9 nucleotides agree with TRBD1. With 7 bases clipped from V and 8 bases from J, the junction kept 8 bases outside the gene matches. From germline, CDR1 is SGHVS and CDR2 FQNEAQ. The CDR3 runs to 13 residues. In DNA, the CDR3 is TGTGCCAGCAACTCGACAGGGGGTGGCGGCTACACCTTC. Amino acids: CASNSTGGGGYTF.

CDR3 sequence (DNA): TGTGCCAGCAGCGTAGCTGAGCCAGGGGAGCTGTTTTTT. Encoded protein: CASSVAEPGELFF. This rearrangement joins TRBV9 to TRBJ2-2; D not resolved. The CDR3 is made up of 13 amino acids. Trimming took 0 bases from V and 8 from J, leaving 8 bases between them. The germline V gene encodes CDR1 SGDLS and CDR2 YYNGEE.

This clone was picked up one time. A junction end diverges from the germline sequence, so it may reflect a read error. The gene calls are TRBV6-2 or TRBV6-3 and TRBJ2-7; D remains unclear. Germline V gives CDR1 MNHEY, CDR2 SVGEGT. This CDR3 is built from 12 residues. Here the CDR3 reads CASNYGHYEQYF. CDR3 nucleotide sequence: TGTGCCAGCAATTACGGGCACTACGAGCAGTACTTC.

This sequence joins TRBV30 and TRBJ2-7, with D perhaps matching TRBD2 (5 bases). Trimming removed 2 bases from V and 7 bases from J, with 9 bases in between. There are 11 residues in the CDR3. Looked up from germline, CDR1 is GTSNPN and CDR2 is SVGIG (reference sequence). The CDR3 sequence: CAWSSGGEQYF. CDR3 bases: TGTGCCTGGAGTTCCGGCGGGGAGCAGTACTTC. Full variable domain (rest looked up from reference TRBV30 and TRBJ2-7): SQTIHQWPATLVQPVGSPLSLECTVEGTSNPNLYWYRQAAGRGLQLLFYSVGIGQISSEVPQNLSASRPQDRQFILSSKKLLLSDSGFYLCAWSSGGEQYFGPGTRLTVT.

V is TRBV4-3 and J is TRBJ2-7; no definite D call. V was cut by 5 bases and J by 3 bases, with 11 bases left in between. Looked up from germline, CDR1 is LGHNA and CDR2 is YSLEER. CDR3 length equals 13 residues. For the CDR3, the DNA is TGCGCCAGCAGCAGAGAACTTATCTACGAGCAGTACTTC. Residues: CASSRELIYEQYF.

DNA for the CDR3: TGTGCCAGCAGCCCTGGCACAAACCCCTACGAGCAGTACTTC. Amino acids: CASSPGTNPYEQYF. The J gene is TRBJ2-7, the V gene TRBV27; no clear D. The CDR3 covers 14 residues. V lost 6 bases, J lost 2 bases, and 14 bases lay in between. The germline gives CDR1 MNHEY, CDR2 SMNVEV (reference sequence).

This chain joins TRBV19 and TRBJ2-5, with 10 bases lining up with TRBD1. CDR3 length: 18 amino acids. The germline V gene encodes CDR1 LNHDA and CDR2 SQIVND (reference sequence). The trim removed 5 bases at V and 4 bases at J, leaving 16 bases unmatched. CDR3 nucleotides: TGTGCCAGTAGTGACCCGTCGACAGGGGGCCTCCGGGGAGAGACCCAGTACTTC. Residues: CASSDPSTGGLRGETQYF.

The chain couples TRBV2 to TRBJ1-3; D possibly corresponds to TRBD1 (5 bases). Germline V gene lookup returns CDR1 SNHLY and CDR2 FYNNEI. CDR3 size: 15 residues. V was trimmed by 7 bases and J by 0 bases, leaving 13 bases between them. CDR3 DNA: TGTGCCAGCACCCCATCTAGGGGCTCTGGAAACACCATATATTTT. This translates into CASTPSRGSGNTIYF.

This chain connects TRBV3-1 (or the pseudogene TRBV3-2) to TRBJ2-7; 7 bases map to TRBD1. Germline CDR1 is LGHDT and CDR2 is YNNKEL (reference sequence). V dropped 3 bases and J dropped 2; count of bases not matched to a gene: 4. The CDR3 runs 14 residues. The DNA for the CDR3 is TGTGCCAGCAGCCACCTGGACAGGACCTACGAGCAGTACTTC. Encoded protein: CASSHLDRTYEQYF.

The chain carries TRBV6-2 or TRBV6-3 and TRBJ1-6, with 7 bases that match TRBD1. With V trimmed by 4 bases and J by 6 bases, 6 bases remained unmatched. Germline V gene sequence: CDR1 MNHEY, CDR2 SVGEGT. The CDR3 spans 15 residues. CDR3 amino acids: CASSSTGAANSPLHF. The CDR3 region has the DNA TGTGCCAGCAGTTCCACAGGGGCTGCTAATTCACCCCTCCACTTT.

The chain carries TRBV5-6 and TRBJ1-1; no definite D call. The V and J ends lost 0 bases and 10 bases respectively, with 13 bases between them. The CDR3 has 13 residues. Germline V gene data show CDR1 as SGHDT and CDR2 as YYEEEE. The CDR3 DNA sequence: TGTGCCAGCAGCTTGGAACATGTGGTAGGAGCTTTCTTT. It yields the protein CASSLEHVVGAFF.

This clone was seen once. V and J are TRBV7-9 and TRBJ2-7; TRBD1 or TRBD2 may be the D gene (5 bases each). The CDR3 extends over 17 amino acids. Germline CDR1 reads SEHNR; CDR2 reads FQNEAQ (reference sequence). The V end lost 4 bases, the J end lost 0 bases, and 19 bases lay between the germline ends. CDR3: CASSSSTGTASSYEQYF. Written as DNA, the CDR3 is TGTGCCAGCAGCTCCTCGACCGGGACGGCCAGCTCCTACGAGCAGTACTTC.

The chain recombines TRBV7-2 with TRBJ2-7, with 12 nucleotides matching TRBD2. V dropped 7 bases and J dropped 8; count of bases not matched to a gene: 18. This CDR3 contains 17 residues. Germline V lookup: CDR1 SGHTA, CDR2 FQGNSA. CDR3 nucleotides: TGTGCCAGCACCCGCGACTCTAGCGGGGGGGCTTCAGAAAAGCAGTACTTC. As protein: CASTRDSSGGASEKQYF.

This clone occurred a few times. Other DNA sequences in the same sample also yield this CDR3. This sequence joins TRBV5-1 and TRBJ1-4; D is possibly TRBD1 (6 bases). The V end was cut by 0 bases, the J end by 4 bases, with 7 bases between. Germline assignment: CDR1 SGHRS and CDR2 YFSETQ. This CDR3 is 14 amino acids long. CDR3 region: CASSLGTVNEKLFF. CDR3 DNA sequence: TGCGCCAGCAGCTTGGGGACAGTTAATGAAAAACTGTTTTTT.

V is TRBV24-1 and J is TRBJ2-2; 8 bases match TRBD2. The CDR3 is 19 residues long. Germline loops: CDR1 KGHDR, CDR2 SFDVKD. V shed 0 bases and J 0 bases; nucleotides not matched to a gene: 8. CDR3 sequence: CATSDLRRAGVANTGELFF. The CDR3 DNA is TGTGCCACCAGTGATTTGCGACGAGCGGGAGTTGCGAACACCGGGGAGCTGTTTTTT.

The V call is TRBV29-1, the J call TRBJ2-7; D gene unclear. Germline lookup yields CDR1 SQVTM and CDR2 ANQGSEA. V lost 5 bases to trimming and J lost 5 bases, with 10 bases between them. There are 11 residues in the CDR3. The CDR3 DNA follows: TGCAGCGTTTCCTGGTCACACGAGCAGTACTTC. It specifies CSVSWSHEQYF.

The chain combines TRBV7-9 with TRBJ2-1; D possibly uses TRBD1 or TRBD2 (6 bases each). Germline loops: CDR1 SEHNR, CDR2 FQNEAQ (reference sequence). The V gene lost 3 bases and the J gene lost 1 base, with 10 bases spanning the gap. The length of the CDR3 is 15 residues. The CDR3 sequence: CASSFGGQSYNEQFF. In DNA form, the CDR3 reads TGTGCCAGCAGCTTCGGGGGACAATCCTACAATGAGCAGTTCTTC.